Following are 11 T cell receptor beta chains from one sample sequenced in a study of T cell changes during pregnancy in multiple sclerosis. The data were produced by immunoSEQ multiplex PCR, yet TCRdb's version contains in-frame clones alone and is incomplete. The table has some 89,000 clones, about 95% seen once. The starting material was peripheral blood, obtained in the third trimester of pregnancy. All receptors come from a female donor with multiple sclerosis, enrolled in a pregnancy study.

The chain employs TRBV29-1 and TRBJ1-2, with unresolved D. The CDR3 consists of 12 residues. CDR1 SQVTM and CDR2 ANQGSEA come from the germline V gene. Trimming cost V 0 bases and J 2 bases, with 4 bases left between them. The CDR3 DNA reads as TGCAGCGTTGAAGAGGGCAACTATGGCTACACCTTC. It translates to CSVEEGNYGYTF.

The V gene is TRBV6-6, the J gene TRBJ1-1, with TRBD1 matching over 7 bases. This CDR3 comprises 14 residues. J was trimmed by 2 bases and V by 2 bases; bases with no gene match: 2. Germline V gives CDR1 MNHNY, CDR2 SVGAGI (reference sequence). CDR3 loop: CASSYGTANTEAFF. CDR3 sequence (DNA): TGTGCCAGCAGTTACGGGACAGCTAACACTGAAGCTTTCTTT.

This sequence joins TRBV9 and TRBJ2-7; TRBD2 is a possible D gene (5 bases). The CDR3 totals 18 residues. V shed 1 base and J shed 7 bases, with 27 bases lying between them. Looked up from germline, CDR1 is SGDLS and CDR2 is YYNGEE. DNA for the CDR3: TGTGCCAGCAGCGTATCCCCGGGTTTTAATAGCGCAGTTCAGGAGCAGTACTTC. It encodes CASSVSPGFNSAVQEQYF.

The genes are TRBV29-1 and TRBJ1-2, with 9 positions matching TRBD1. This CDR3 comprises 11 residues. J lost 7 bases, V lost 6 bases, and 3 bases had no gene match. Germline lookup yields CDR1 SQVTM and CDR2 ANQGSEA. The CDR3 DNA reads TGCAGCGTAGAGACAGGGGGTGGCTACACCTTC. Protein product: CSVETGGGYTF.

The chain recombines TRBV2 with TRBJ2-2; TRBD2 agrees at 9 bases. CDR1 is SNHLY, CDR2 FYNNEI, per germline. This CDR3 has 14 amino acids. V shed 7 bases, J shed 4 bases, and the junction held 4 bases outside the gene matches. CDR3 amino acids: CASTQRGVTGELFF. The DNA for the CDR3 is TGTGCCAGCACGCAGCGGGGGGTCACCGGGGAGCTGTTTTTT.

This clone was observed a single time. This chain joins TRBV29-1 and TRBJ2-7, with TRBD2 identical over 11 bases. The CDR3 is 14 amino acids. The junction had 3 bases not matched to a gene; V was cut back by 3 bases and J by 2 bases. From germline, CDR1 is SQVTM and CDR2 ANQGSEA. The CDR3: CSVEVAGGPYEQYF. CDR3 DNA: TGCAGCGTTGAGGTAGCGGGGGGGCCCTACGAGCAGTACTTC.

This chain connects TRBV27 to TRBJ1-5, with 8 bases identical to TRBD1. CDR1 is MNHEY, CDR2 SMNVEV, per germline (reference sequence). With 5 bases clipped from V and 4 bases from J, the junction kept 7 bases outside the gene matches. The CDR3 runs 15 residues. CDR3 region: CASSATDRENQPQHF. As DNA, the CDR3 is TGTGCCAGCAGTGCCACGGACAGGGAGAATCAGCCCCAGCATTTT.

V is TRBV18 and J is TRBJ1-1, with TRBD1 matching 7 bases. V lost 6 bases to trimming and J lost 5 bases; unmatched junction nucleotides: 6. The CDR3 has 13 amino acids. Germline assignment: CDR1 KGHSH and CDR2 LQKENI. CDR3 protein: CASSRDRETEAFF. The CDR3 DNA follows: TGTGCCAGCTCGCGAGACAGGGAAACTGAAGCTTTCTTT.

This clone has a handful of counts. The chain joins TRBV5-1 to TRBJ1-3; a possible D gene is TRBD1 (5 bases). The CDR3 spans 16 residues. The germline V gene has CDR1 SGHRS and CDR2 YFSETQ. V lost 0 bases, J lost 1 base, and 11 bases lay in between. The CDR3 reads CASSLGQLTSGNTIYF. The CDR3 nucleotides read TGCGCCAGCAGCTTGGGACAGCTGACTTCTGGAAACACCATATATTTT.

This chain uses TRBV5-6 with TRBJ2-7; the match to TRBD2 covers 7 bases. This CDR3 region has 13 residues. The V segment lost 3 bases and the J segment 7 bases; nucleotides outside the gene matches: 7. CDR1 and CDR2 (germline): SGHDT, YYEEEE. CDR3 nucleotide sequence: TGTGCCAGCAGCTGGGGGACTATAGGGGAGCAGTACTTC. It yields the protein CASSWGTIGEQYF.

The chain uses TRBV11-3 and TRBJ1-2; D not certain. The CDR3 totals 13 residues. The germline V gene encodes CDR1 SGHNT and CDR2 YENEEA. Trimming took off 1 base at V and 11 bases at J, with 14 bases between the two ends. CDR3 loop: CASSLGASPPYTF. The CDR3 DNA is TGTGCCAGCAGCTTAGGGGCCAGCCCGCCGTACACCTTC.